The rows below give T cell receptor beta chains drawn from one sample of a study of T cells after posttransplantation cyclophosphamide. TCRdb's copy holds only in-frame clones and misses some; the assay was immunoSEQ multiplex PCR. The data contain more than 30,000 clones, 90% to 95% of them singletons. The sequenced sample consisted of naive CD4+ T cells sorted from PBMCs. All receptors derive from a woman in her fifties or sixties in good health, CMV-negative, and a related stem cell transplant donor. Each CDR3 is given with its conserved first and last residue. A D gene is named only where the DNA matches it firmly. Size is omitted from some rows. Given values are once, few, many or a class for expanded clones.

V	size	J	D	DNA	CDR3
TRBV7-9	NA	TRBJ2-2	TRBD1	TGTGCCAGCAGCTTAGCCGGGACAGGGAACACCGGGGAGCTGTTTTTT	CASSLAGTGNTGELFF
TRBV5-1	NA	TRBJ1-3	NA	TGCGCCAGCAGCTTGCAAACAGATGGAAACACCATATATTTT	CASSLQTDGNTIYF
TRBV27	NA	TRBJ1-1	NA	TGTGCCAGCAGCCCGTCGACTGGGAACACTGAAGCTTTCTTT	CASSPSTGNTEAFF
TRBV19	NA	TRBJ2-2	TRBD2	TGTGCCAGTAGAAGGACTAGCGGGAGCACCGGGGAGCTGTTTTTT	CASRRTSGSTGELFF
TRBV2	NA	TRBJ2-7	NA	TGTGCCAGCAGGGTCGCGGGACCCTACGAGCAGTACTTC	CASRVAGPYEQYF
TRBV27	NA	TRBJ1-2	TRBD1	TGTGCCAGCAGTACCGGACAGGGGAGATCTGGCTACACCTTC	CASSTGQGRSGYTF
TRBV28	NA	TRBJ2-2	NA	TGTGCCAGCAGTCCCGTATTGGGGCGGGGAGAGACTAACACCGGGGAGCTGTTTTTT	CASSPVLGRGETNTGELFF
TRBV7-9	NA	TRBJ2-3	NA	TGTGCCAGCAGCTTACTAGCTAGTACGCAGTATTTT	CASSLLASTQYF
TRBV6-1	NA	TRBJ2-1	TRBD2	TGTGCCAGCTCCCTAGCGGGATCATACAATGAGCAGTTCTTC	CASSLAGSYNEQFF
TRBV7-8	NA	TRBJ2-3	NA	TGTGCCAGCAGTCCATTAGGGAGCTTCACAGATACGCAGTATTTT	CASSPLGSFTDTQYF
TRBV4-2	NA	TRBJ2-3	TRBD2	TGTGCCAGCAGCCAGGGGAGCGGGGGGGCCAAAGATACGCAGTATTTT	CASSQGSGGAKDTQYF
TRBV21-1	NA	TRBJ1-1	NA	TGTGCCAGCAGCCCCCCCGTCCGGGGGAACACTGAAGCTTTCTTT	CASSPPVRGNTEAFF
TRBV10-1	NA	TRBJ2-7	TRBD2	TGCGCCAGAACTAGCGGGAGGGTGGAGTACTTC	CARTSGRVEYF
TRBV4-1	NA	TRBJ1-1	TRBD1	TGCGCCAGCAGCCAAGATACAGGGGGCACTGAAGCTTTCTTT	CASSQDTGGTEAFF
TRBV4-2	NA	TRBJ1-3	TRBD1	TGTGCCAGCAGCCAGGGGACAGGGGACGCCTCTGGAAACACCATATATTTT	CASSQGTGDASGNTIYF
TRBV18	NA	TRBJ2-5	NA	TGTGCCAGCTCACCACCGTCTGGCAGGGGAAGGGAGACCCAGTACTTC	CASSPPSGRGRETQYF
TRBV10-3	NA	TRBJ2-3	TRBD2	TGTGCCTCATGGGGCGGGGGGGGAGATACGCAGTATTTT	CASWGGGGDTQYF
TRBV7-2	NA	TRBJ1-1	NA	TGTGCCAGCAGCTTCCAGGGGCTGATAGCTTTCTTT	CASSFQGLIAFF
TRBV7-9	NA	TRBJ1-2	NA	TGTGCCAGCAGTCCCTCCGGCTACACCTTC	CASSPSGYTF
TRBV11-3	NA	TRBJ2-7	TRBD2	TGTGCCAGCAGCTTAGGGACTAGCGGATCCTACGAGCAGTACTTC	CASSLGTSGSYEQYF
TRBV6-1	once	TRBJ1-5	NA	TGTGCCAGCAGGGGTGCGACAGATAATCAGCCCCAGCATTTT	CASRGATDNQPQHF
TRBV4-2	NA	TRBJ2-1	NA	TGTGCCAGCAGCCCCGAGGGTCTTTACAATGAGCAGTTCTTC	CASSPEGLYNEQFF